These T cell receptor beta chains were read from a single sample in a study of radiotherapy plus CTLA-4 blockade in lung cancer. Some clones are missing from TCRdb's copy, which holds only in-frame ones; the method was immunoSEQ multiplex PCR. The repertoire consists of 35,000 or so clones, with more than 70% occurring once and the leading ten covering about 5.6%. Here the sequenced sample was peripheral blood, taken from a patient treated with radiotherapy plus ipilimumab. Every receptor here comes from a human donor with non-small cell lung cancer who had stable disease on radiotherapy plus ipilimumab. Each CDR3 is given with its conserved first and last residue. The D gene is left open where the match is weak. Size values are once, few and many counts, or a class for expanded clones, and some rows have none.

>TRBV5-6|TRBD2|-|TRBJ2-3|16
CASSPEAGGQADTQYF
TGTGCCAGCAGCCCGGAAGCGGGAGGGCAAGCAGATACGCAGTATTTT
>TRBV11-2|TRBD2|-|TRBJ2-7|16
CASSWGRAGGHYEQYF
TGTGCCAGCAGCTGGGGGAGAGCGGGAGGGCACTACGAGCAGTACTTC
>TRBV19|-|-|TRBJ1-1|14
CASSPHPAGTEAFF
TGTGCCAGTAGTCCACACCCGGCGGGCACTGAAGCTTTCTTT
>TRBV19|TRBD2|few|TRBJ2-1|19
CASSIGSRTSGSSYNEQFF
TGTGCCAGTAGTATAGGAAGTCGAACTAGCGGGAGCTCCTACAATGAGCAGTTCTTC
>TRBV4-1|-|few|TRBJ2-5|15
CASSQGAVGQETQYF
TGCGCCAGCAGCCAAGGGGCAGTGGGCCAAGAGACCCAGTACTTC
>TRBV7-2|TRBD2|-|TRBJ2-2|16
CASSPRSGGNTGELFF
TGTGCCAGCAGCCCCCGGAGCGGGGGGAACACCGGGGAGCTGTTTTTT
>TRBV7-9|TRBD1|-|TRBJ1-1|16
CASSFDRGLGNTEAFF
TGTGCCAGCAGCTTTGACAGGGGATTAGGGAACACTGAAGCTTTCTTT
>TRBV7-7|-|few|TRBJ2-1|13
CASSLSPRNEQFF
TGTGCTAGCAGCTTATCTCCGCGGAATGAGCAGTTCTTC
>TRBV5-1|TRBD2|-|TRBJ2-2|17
CASSLAGGLVATGELFF
TGCGCCAGCAGCTTGGCCGGTGGACTAGTCGCCACCGGGGAGCTGTTTTTT
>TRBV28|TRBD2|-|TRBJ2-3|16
CASTAAPPGGPDTQYF
TGTGCCAGCACCGCAGCCCCCCCGGGAGGTCCAGATACGCAGTATTTT
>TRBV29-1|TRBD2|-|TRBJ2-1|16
CSVEVPRGRSSDEQFF
TGCAGCGTTGAGGTACCGCGCGGGAGGTCCTCCGATGAGCAGTTCTTC
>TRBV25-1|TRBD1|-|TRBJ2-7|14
CASRARDRSYEQYF
TGTGCCAGCAGGGCCAGGGACAGATCCTACGAGCAGTACTTC
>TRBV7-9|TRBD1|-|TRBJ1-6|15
CASSLDGTGSSPLHF
TGTGCCAGCAGCTTAGATGGGACAGGGTCTTCACCCCTCCACTTT
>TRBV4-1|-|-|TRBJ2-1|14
CASSQDSGYNEQFF
TGCGCCAGCAGCCAAGATTCGGGGTACAATGAGCAGTTCTTC
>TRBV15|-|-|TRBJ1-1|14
CATSTGQENTEAFF
TGTGCCACCAGCACGGGACAAGAGAACACTGAAGCTTTCTTT
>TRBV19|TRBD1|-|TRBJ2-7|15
CASSVRDRDPFEQYF
TGTGCCAGTAGTGTCCGGGACAGGGATCCGTTCGAGCAGTACTTC
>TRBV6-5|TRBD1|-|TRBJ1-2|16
CASSLGTGGANYGYTF
TGTGCCAGCAGTTTGGGGACAGGGGGCGCAAACTATGGCTACACCTTC
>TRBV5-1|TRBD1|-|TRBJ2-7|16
CASSLFTGQGTYEQYF
TGCGCCAGCAGCTTGTTCACGGGACAGGGGACCTACGAGCAGTACTTC
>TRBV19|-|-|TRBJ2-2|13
CASSIAGIGELFF
TGTGCCAGTAGTATAGCAGGCATCGGGGAGCTGTTTTTT
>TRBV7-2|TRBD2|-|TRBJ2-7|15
CASSSGLAGSYEQYF
TGTGCCAGCAGCTCCGGACTAGCGGGTTCCTACGAGCAGTACTTC
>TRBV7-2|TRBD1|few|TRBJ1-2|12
CASREGAEGYTF
TGTGCCAGCAGGGAGGGGGCGGAAGGCTACACCTTC
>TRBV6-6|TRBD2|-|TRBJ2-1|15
CASSWTSGKHNEQFF
TGTGCCAGCAGTTGGACTAGCGGGAAACACAATGAGCAGTTCTTC
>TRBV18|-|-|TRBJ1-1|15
CASSPPGTLKSEAFF
TGTGCCAGCTCACCTCCCGGGACTCTTAAAAGCGAAGCTTTCTTT
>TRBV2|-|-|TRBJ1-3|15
CASSFGQSSGNTIYF
TGTGCCAGCAGTTTCGGACAGAGCTCTGGAAACACCATATATTTT
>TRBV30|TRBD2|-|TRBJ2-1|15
CAWLGARELYNEQFF
TGTGCCTGGTTGGGAGCGCGGGAGTTATACAATGAGCAGTTCTTC
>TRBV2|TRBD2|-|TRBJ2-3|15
CASRETSQGTDTQYF
TGTGCCAGCAGGGAGACTAGCCAAGGCACAGATACGCAGTATTTT
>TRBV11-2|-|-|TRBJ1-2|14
CASSLGHFNYGYTF
TGTGCCAGCAGCTTGGGACACTTTAACTATGGCTACACCTTC
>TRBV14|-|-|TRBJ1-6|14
CASSQEWENSPLHF
TGTGCCAGCAGCCAAGAATGGGAGAATTCACCCCTCCACTTT
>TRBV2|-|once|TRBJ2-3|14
CASSELDGTDTQYF
TGTGCCAGCAGTGAACTAGACGGCACAGATACGCAGTATTTT
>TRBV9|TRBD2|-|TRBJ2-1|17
CASSSSLTSGRYNEQFF
TGTGCCAGCAGCTCCTCCCTTACTAGCGGGAGATACAATGAGCAGTTCTTC
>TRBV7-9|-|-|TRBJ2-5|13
CASSTRQQETQYF
TGTGCCAGCAGCACCCGACAGCAAGAGACCCAGTACTTC
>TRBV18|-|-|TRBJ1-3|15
CASSPPAYSGNTIYF
TGTGCCAGCTCACCACCGGCTTACTCTGGAAACACCATATATTTT
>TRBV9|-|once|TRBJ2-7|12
CASSHHAGEQYF
TGTGCCAGCAGCCACCATGCAGGGGAGCAGTACTTC
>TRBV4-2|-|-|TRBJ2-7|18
CASSQDVASEKFPLEQYF
TGTGCCAGCAGCCAAGATGTGGCTAGCGAAAAATTCCCTTTGGAGCAGTACTTC
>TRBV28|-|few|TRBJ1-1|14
CASRSARVNTEAFF
TGTGCCAGCAGATCCGCGAGAGTGAACACTGAAGCTTTCTTT
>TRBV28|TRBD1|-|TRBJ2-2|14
CAILGQLNTGELFF
TGTGCCATCTTGGGACAGCTGAACACCGGGGAGCTGTTTTTT
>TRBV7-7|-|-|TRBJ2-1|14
CASSLGRNEGEQFF
TGTGCTAGCAGCTTAGGCCGGAACGAGGGTGAGCAGTTCTTC
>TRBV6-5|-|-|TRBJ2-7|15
CASSNPRGSVHEQYF
TGTGCCAGCAGCAACCCCAGGGGAAGCGTCCACGAGCAGTACTTC
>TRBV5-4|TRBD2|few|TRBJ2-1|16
CASSADLAAGLDEQFF
TGTGCCAGCAGCGCGGATCTAGCGGCTGGTCTCGATGAGCAGTTCTTC
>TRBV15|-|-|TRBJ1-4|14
CATSRTGKGEKLFF
TGTGCCACCAGCAGAACAGGGAAGGGAGAAAAACTGTTTTTT
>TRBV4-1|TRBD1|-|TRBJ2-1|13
CASSLGQGNEQFF
TGCGCCAGCAGCCTCGGACAGGGCAATGAGCAGTTCTTC
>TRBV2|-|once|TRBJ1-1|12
CASRDWNTEAFF
TGTGCCAGCAGGGACTGGAACACTGAAGCTTTCTTT
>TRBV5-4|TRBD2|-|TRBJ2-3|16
CASSPGGTSGTYTQYF
TGTGCCAGCAGCCCGGGGGGGACTAGCGGGACATATACGCAGTATTTT
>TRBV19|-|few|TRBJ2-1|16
CASSIDGRMPYNEQFF
TGTGCCAGTAGTATAGATGGTAGAATGCCCTACAATGAGCAGTTCTTC
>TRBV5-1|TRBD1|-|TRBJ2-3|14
CASSFGQGADTQYF
TGCGCCAGCAGCTTCGGACAGGGCGCAGATACGCAGTATTTT
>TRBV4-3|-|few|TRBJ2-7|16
CASSQVAVFNLYEQYF
TGCGCCAGCAGCCAAGTGGCAGTTTTCAACCTTTACGAGCAGTACTTC
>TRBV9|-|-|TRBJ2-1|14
CASSGGDRDNEQFF
TGTGCCAGCAGCGGGGGGGACAGAGACAATGAGCAGTTCTTC
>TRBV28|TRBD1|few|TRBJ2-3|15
CASSLRTGSTDTQYF
TGTGCCAGCAGTTTGAGGACAGGGAGCACAGATACGCAGTATTTT
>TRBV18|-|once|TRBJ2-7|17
CASSRLTSKSVTYEQYF
TGTGCCAGCTCACGACTGACTTCAAAAAGCGTGACCTACGAGCAGTACTTC
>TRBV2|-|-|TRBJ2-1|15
CASRALASGSDEQFF
TGTGCCAGCAGGGCCCTAGCGAGTGGATCCGATGAGCAGTTCTTC
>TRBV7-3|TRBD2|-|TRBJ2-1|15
CASSLEAGGPRGVFF
TGTGCCAGCAGCTTGGAGGCGGGAGGGCCGAGGGGGGTGTTCTTC
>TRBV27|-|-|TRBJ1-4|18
CASSLSSPSGGYNEKLFF
TGTGCCAGCAGTTTATCGTCTCCATCGGGAGGTTATAATGAAAAACTGTTTTTT
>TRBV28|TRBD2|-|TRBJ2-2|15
CASRLAGEETGELFF
TGTGCCAGCAGGCTAGCGGGAGAGGAAACCGGGGAGCTGTTTTTT
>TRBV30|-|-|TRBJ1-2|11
CAWSPGSGYTF
TGTGCCTGGAGTCCAGGGTCTGGCTACACCTTC
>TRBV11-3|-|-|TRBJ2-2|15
CASSPQQGNTGELFF
TGTGCCAGCAGCCCCCAGCAGGGAAACACCGGGGAGCTGTTTTTT